This TCR beta chain was documented in a study of blood T cell repertoires in COVID-19. At the level of the study: COVID-19 samples from acute and convalescent phases originated in the United States, Italy and Spain. The cDNA or gDNA used as material had been derived from T cells, B-cell-depleted T cells, or PBMCs.

CDR1 is SNHLY and CDR2 is FYNNEI in the germline V gene. The CDR3 totals 16 residues. The junction had 11 bases not matched to a gene; V was cut back by 6 bases and J by 4 bases. Methods used by the authors: Researchers report that nucleated cell counts were estimated from reference gene primer amplification. TCRdb's table, derived via immunoSEQ multiplex PCR, lists solely in-frame clones and lacks some. V and J calls plus clone size are reproduced from that table; the DNA served to infer D and trimming. The sample records about 80,000 clones, 78% being singletons. The receptor's source is a human donor in a cohort sampled during active COVID-19. The sequenced sample consisted of peripheral blood. V and J are TRBV2 and TRBJ2-1, with TRBD1 identical over 8 bases. The CDR3 bases are TGTGCCAGCAGCATTCGGACAGGGACAGTTTACAATGAGCAGTTCTTC. It specifies CASSIRTGTVYNEQFF.